This is a list of T cell receptor beta chains from one sample in a study of T cell responses to AZD1222 COVID-19 vaccine. Measured with immunoSEQ multiplex PCR; TCRdb has only the in-frame clones, and not every one. The sample gives roughly 76,000 clones, 86% of which show up once; about 2.5% is in the top ten. The sample was peripheral blood, taken on day 0 of AZD1222 vaccination. These receptors were obtained from an adult in good health. Both conserved end residues are part of each CDR3. D genes are given only for firm matches. Part of the rows lack a size; the others show once, few, many or a class for expanded clones.

cdr3_aa cdr3_nt j_call clone_size d_call v_call
CASSLASDNEQFF TGTGCCAGCAGCTTAGCGTCGGACAATGAGCAGTTCTTC TRBJ2-1 . . TRBV7-2
CASSQAGTGNGELFF TGTGCCAGCAGCCAAGCCGGGACAGGGAACGGGGAGCTGTTTTTT TRBJ2-2 medium-sized TRBD1 TRBV4-2
CASSLDMLGVSNTGELFF TGTGCCAGCAGCTTAGATATGTTAGGAGTTTCGAACACCGGGGAGCTGTTTTTT TRBJ2-2 . . TRBV11-2
CASSLTGVNTGELFF TGTGCCAGCAGTTTAACAGGGGTCAACACCGGGGAGCTGTTTTTT TRBJ2-2 . TRBD1 TRBV28
CASSLMGPRPPYEQYF TGTGCCAGCAGCTTAATGGGACCCCGGCCTCCCTACGAGCAGTACTTC TRBJ2-7 . . TRBV7-3
CASSSPGQGSLPGELFF TGTGCCAGCAGCTCGCCGGGACAGGGATCATTACCCGGGGAGCTGTTTTTT TRBJ2-2 . TRBD1 TRBV7-9
CASSYSRARDTEAFF TGTGCCAGCAGTTACTCGAGGGCCAGGGACACTGAAGCTTTCTTT TRBJ1-1 . . TRBV6-6
CASAPQGPYSNQPQHF TGTGCCAGTGCGCCCCAGGGTCCATATAGCAATCAGCCCCAGCATTTT TRBJ1-5 . . TRBV19
CAWRLAGRSYEQYF TGTGCCTGGAGGTTAGCGGGAAGAAGCTACGAGCAGTACTTC TRBJ2-7 . TRBD2 TRBV30
CASKGTSGSNEQFF TGTGCCAGCAAGGGGACTAGCGGGAGTAATGAGCAGTTCTTC TRBJ2-1 . TRBD2 TRBV28
CASSYSWDGNYEQYF TGTGCCAGCAGTTACTCGTGGGACGGAAACTACGAGCAGTACTTC TRBJ2-7 . . TRBV6-5
CASRTGGTEAFF TGTGCCAGTAGGACAGGGGGCACTGAAGCTTTCTTT TRBJ1-1 . TRBD1 TRBV19
CATSDPDRGQETQYF TGTGCCACCAGTGACCCGGACAGGGGGCAAGAGACCCAGTACTTC TRBJ2-5 . TRBD1 TRBV24-1
CASSRAQGGETQYF TGCGCCAGCAGCCGAGCGCAGGGGGGGGAGACCCAGTACTTC TRBJ2-5 . . TRBV4-3
CASSLGGANEQYF TGTGCCAGCTCCCTTGGGGGGGCGAACGAGCAGTACTTC TRBJ2-7 once . TRBV12-3/TRBV12-4
CASRTGSNTEAFF TGTGCCAGTAGGACAGGATCGAACACTGAAGCTTTCTTT TRBJ1-1 few . TRBV19
CATSDGGEETQYF TGTGCCACCAGTGACGGAGGGGAAGAGACCCAGTACTTC TRBJ2-5 . . TRBV24-1
CASSSWAYRSHAFF TGTGCCAGCAGTTCCTGGGCTTACAGGTCGCATGCTTTCTTT TRBJ1-1 . . TRBV28
CASSLSLTDTQYF TGTGCCAGCAGCCTGTCCTTAACAGATACGCAGTATTTT TRBJ2-3 . . TRBV2
CASSLPGQLNEKLFF TGTGCCAGCAGTTTGCCGGGACAGTTAAATGAAAAACTGTTTTTT TRBJ1-4 . TRBD1 TRBV6-8